Each of the 18 T cell receptor beta chains below was sequenced from the same sample in a study of blood T cell repertoires in COVID-19. The data were produced by immunoSEQ multiplex PCR, yet TCRdb's version contains in-frame clones alone and is incomplete. The table lists approximately 110,000 clones, under 90% of them singletons. Sequences were obtained from peripheral blood. These receptors were obtained from a woman aged 45 to 65 with acute or convalescent COVID-19.

This CDR3 is CASSETGTGYEKLFF. The CDR3 coding sequence is TGTGCCAGCAGTGAAACCGGGACAGGGTATGAAAAACTGTTTTTT. This chain links TRBV6-1 with TRBJ1-4, with 9 bases aligning to TRBD1. The length of the CDR3 is 15 residues. The germline gives CDR1 MNHNS, CDR2 SASEGT. J lost 6 bases, V lost 2 bases, and 4 bases had no gene match.

CDR3 sequence reads: CASSLAGADGYTF. The CDR3 DNA sequence: TGCGCCAGCAGCTTGGCGGGAGCAGATGGCTACACCTTC. The V call is TRBV5-1, the J call TRBJ1-2; D gene unclear. V shed 0 bases and J shed 6 bases, with 9 bases lying between them. The length of the CDR3 is 13 residues. Per germline, CDR1 SGHRS and CDR2 YFSETQ. Variable domain in full (rest from reference TRBV5-1 and TRBJ1-2): KAGVTQTPRYLIKTRGQQVTLSCSPISGHRSVSWYQQTPGQGLQFLFEYFSETQRNKGNFPGRFSGRQFSNSRSEMNVSTLELGDSALYLCASSLAGADGYTFGSGTRLTVV.

This chain joins TRBV6-5 and TRBJ2-7, with D uncertain. The CDR3 totals 14 residues. V was shortened by 2 bases and J by 0 bases, with 8 bases between the two germline ends. In germline, CDR1 is MNHEY, CDR2 SVGAGI. CDR3 nucleotides: TGTGCCAGCAGTTACCAAGAGAGCTCCTACGAGCAGTACTTC. It specifies CASSYQESSYEQYF.

The chain couples TRBV3-1 (or the pseudogene TRBV3-2) to TRBJ2-1; 8 nucleotides agree with TRBD2. This CDR3 spans 15 amino acids. V gave up 6 bases and J gave up 10 bases; unmatched junction bases: 14. Germline CDR1 is LGHDT and CDR2 is YNNKEL (reference sequence). The DNA for the CDR3 is TGTGCCAGCAGGAGGAGCGGGGGTCCCCTCGGGGAGCAGTTCTTC. This codes for CASRRSGGPLGEQFF.

This sequence joins TRBV5-1 and TRBJ2-3; TRBD2 agrees at 9 bases. This CDR3 region has 17 residues. Per germline, CDR1 SGHRS and CDR2 YFSETQ. V trimming: 2 bases; J trimming: 4 bases; junction bases outside the gene matches: 11. The CDR3 reads CASSFPRASGAPDTQYF. The DNA of the CDR3 is TGCGCCAGCAGCTTCCCCCGGGCTAGCGGGGCCCCAGATACGCAGTATTTT.

The V and J genes are TRBV12-3 or TRBV12-4 and TRBJ1-5, with TRBD1 as a possible D gene (6 bases). V dropped 6 bases and J dropped 3 bases, with 9 bases sitting between them. The CDR3 has 13 amino acids. The CDR3 sequence is CASRWTVNQPQHF. The CDR3 bases are TGTGCCAGCAGATGGACAGTCAATCAGCCCCAGCATTTT.

This clone was observed once. The gene calls are TRBV6-5 and TRBJ1-6; 7 positions agree with TRBD1. Germline V gene lookup returns CDR1 MNHEY and CDR2 SVGAGI. J was trimmed by 13 bases and V by 4 bases; bases with no gene match: 10. This CDR3 spans 14 amino acids. Written as DNA, the CDR3 is TGTGCCAGCAGTTCCCGGACAGGCTCAGAGCCCCTCCACTTT. Protein: CASSSRTGSEPLHF.

This clone showed up just once. The chain links TRBV5-4 to TRBJ1-2; 8 bases match TRBD1. Germline CDR1 and CDR2: SGHNT and YYREEE (reference sequence). Trimming removed 0 bases from V and 5 bases from J; junction bases left unmatched: 3. The CDR3 loop spans 14 amino acids. The CDR3 reads CASSLGQGAYGYTF. The CDR3 region has the DNA TGTGCCAGCAGCTTGGGGCAGGGGGCTTATGGCTACACCTTC.

This clone was seen just once. This chain joins TRBV2 and TRBJ1-1; a weak D match, TRBD1 (5 bases). With 4 bases removed from V and 4 bases from J, the gap between germline ends came to 16 bases. Germline CDR1 SNHLY, CDR2 FYNNEI. The CDR3 runs 15 residues. The chain's CDR3 is CASSVFPNQGTEAFF. The CDR3 DNA reads as TGTGCCAGCAGTGTCTTCCCCAATCAGGGCACTGAAGCTTTCTTT.

The rearrangement joins TRBV5-1 to TRBJ1-2; tentative D call: TRBD1 (5 bases). The CDR3 has 13 residues. With 7 bases removed from V and 3 bases from J, the gap between germline ends came to 13 bases. The germline V gene has CDR1 SGHRS and CDR2 YFSETQ. The CDR3 DNA is TGCGCCAGCCATCAGGGCCTTTACTATGGCTACACCTTC. Protein product: CASHQGLYYGYTF. Drawing the rest from reference TRBV5-1 and TRBJ1-2, the complete variable domain is KAGVTQTPRYLIKTRGQQVTLSCSPISGHRSVSWYQQTPGQGLQFLFEYFSETQRNKGNFPGRFSGRQFSNSRSEMNVSTLELGDSALYLCASHQGLYYGYTFGSGTRLTVV.

V is TRBV5-8 and J is TRBJ2-7; no clear D. CDR1 and CDR2 from the germline V gene are SGHTS and YDEGEE. The CDR3 is 13 amino acids. Trimming stripped 0 bases from V and 4 bases from J, with 8 bases between. This CDR3 is CASSLDSFYEQYF. CDR3 nucleotides: TGTGCCAGCAGCTTGGACAGTTTTTACGAGCAGTACTTC.

This clone was seen a single time. The chain combines TRBV6-4 with TRBJ1-5, with D perhaps TRBD1 (6 bases). The V end lost 5 bases, the J end lost 9 bases, and 17 bases lay between the germline ends. Germline V gene sequence: CDR1 MRHNA, CDR2 SNTAGT. CDR3 size: 14 residues. This CDR3 is CASSKEQGSWPQHF. The CDR3 nucleotides are TGTGCCAGCAGTAAGGAACAGGGTAGCTGGCCCCAGCATTTT.

This clone has only a few counts. J is TRBJ1-1 and V is TRBV5-1; D is unresolved. With 0 bases removed from V and 2 bases from J, the gap between germline ends came to 11 bases. Germline CDR1 and CDR2: SGHRS and YFSETQ. The CDR3 has 15 residues. CDR3 protein: CASSLGPGENTEAFF. CDR3 DNA: TGCGCCAGCAGCTTGGGACCCGGGGAAAACACTGAAGCTTTCTTT.

The chain is built from TRBV7-9 and TRBJ1-4, with 8 bases matching TRBD1. Germline loops: CDR1 SEHNR, CDR2 FQNEAQ (reference sequence). With 0 bases clipped from V and 6 bases from J, the junction kept 3 bases outside the gene matches. The CDR3 runs to 15 residues. CDR3 sequence reads: CASSLAQGADEKLFF. CDR3 in DNA: TGTGCCAGCAGCTTAGCGCAGGGGGCGGATGAAAAACTGTTTTTT. Drawing the rest from reference TRBV7-9 and TRBJ1-4, the complete variable domain is DTGVSQNPRHKITKRGQNVTFRCDPISEHNRLYWYRQTLGQGPEFLTYFQNEAQLEKSRLLSDRFSAERPKGSFSTLEIQRTEQGDSAMYLCASSLAQGADEKLFFGSGTQLSVL.

This rearrangement joins TRBV3-1 (or the pseudogene TRBV3-2) to TRBJ1-1, with TRBD1 as a possible D gene (5 bases). CDR1 is LGHDT, CDR2 YNNKEL, per germline (reference sequence). The CDR3 totals 14 residues. The V end lost 2 bases, the J end lost 4 bases, and 11 bases lay between the germline ends. CDR3 region: CASSQKGRGTEAFF. The CDR3 nucleotides read TGTGCCAGCAGCCAAAAGGGTAGGGGCACTGAAGCTTTCTTT.

The chain couples TRBV5-1 to TRBJ2-5, with a weak D call TRBD1 (6 bases). CDR3 length equals 14 residues. Germline CDR1 reads SGHRS; CDR2 reads YFSETQ. V gave up 4 bases and J gave up 4 bases, with 14 bases separating them. The CDR3 DNA follows: TGCGCCAGCAGCCGAGGGGGTGTAGGAGAGACCCAGTACTTC. The encoded protein is CASSRGGVGETQYF.

This clone was observed a few times. The rearrangement links TRBV9 to TRBJ1-1, with 7 bases that match TRBD1. Germline V gene data show CDR1 as SGDLS and CDR2 as YYNGEE. CDR3 length equals 14 residues. Trimming at V came to 2 bases and at J to 6 bases, leaving 7 bases not matched to a gene. The CDR3 reads CASSVDRLGAEAFF. The DNA for the CDR3 is TGTGCCAGCAGCGTGGACAGGTTAGGCGCTGAAGCTTTCTTT.

Comment on this clone: The identical CDR3 is also encoded by other nucleotide sequences in the sample. The DNA of the CDR3 is TGTGCCAGTCGAGACAGGGAAGGGGAAAAACTGTTTTTT. Translated, it gives CASRDREGEKLFF. The chain links TRBV2 to TRBJ1-4, with 7 bases that match TRBD1. The V gene's germline CDR1 is SNHLY and CDR2 FYNNEI. After removal of 9 bases from V and 8 bases from J, the junction contained 9 bases not matched to a gene. The CDR3 runs 13 residues.